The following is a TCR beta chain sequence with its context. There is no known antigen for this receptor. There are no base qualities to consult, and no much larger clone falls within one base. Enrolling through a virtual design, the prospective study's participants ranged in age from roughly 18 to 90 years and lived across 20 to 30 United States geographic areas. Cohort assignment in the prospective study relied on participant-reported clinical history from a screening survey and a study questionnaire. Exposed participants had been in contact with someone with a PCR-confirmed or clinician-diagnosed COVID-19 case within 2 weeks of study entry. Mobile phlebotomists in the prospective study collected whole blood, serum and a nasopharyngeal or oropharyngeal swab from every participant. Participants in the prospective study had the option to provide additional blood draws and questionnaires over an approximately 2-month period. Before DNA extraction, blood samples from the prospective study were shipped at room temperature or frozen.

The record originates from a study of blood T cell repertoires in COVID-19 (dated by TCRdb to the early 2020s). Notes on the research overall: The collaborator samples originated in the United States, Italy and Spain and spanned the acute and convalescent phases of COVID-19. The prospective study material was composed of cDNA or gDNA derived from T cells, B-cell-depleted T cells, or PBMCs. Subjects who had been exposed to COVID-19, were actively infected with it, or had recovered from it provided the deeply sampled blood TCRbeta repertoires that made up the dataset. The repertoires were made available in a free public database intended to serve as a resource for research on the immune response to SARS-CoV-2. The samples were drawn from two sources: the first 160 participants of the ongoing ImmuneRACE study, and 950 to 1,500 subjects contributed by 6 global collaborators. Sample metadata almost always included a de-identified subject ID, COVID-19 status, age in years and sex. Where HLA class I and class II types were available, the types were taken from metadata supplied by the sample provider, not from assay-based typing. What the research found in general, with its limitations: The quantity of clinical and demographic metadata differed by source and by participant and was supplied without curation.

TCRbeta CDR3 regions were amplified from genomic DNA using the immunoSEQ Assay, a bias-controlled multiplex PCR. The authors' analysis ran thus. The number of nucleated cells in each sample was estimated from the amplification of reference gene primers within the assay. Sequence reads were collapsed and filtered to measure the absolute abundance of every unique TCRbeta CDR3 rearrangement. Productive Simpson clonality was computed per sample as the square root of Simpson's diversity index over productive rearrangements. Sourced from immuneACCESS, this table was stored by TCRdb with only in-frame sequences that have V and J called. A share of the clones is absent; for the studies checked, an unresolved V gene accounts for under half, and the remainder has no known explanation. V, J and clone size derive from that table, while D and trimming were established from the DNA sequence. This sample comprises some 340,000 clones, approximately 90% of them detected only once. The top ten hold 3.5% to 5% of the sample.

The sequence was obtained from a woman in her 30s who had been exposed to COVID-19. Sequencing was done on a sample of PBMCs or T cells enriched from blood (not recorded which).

The DNA sequence is given as TGCGCCAGCACCGCGGGGACAGGGTCGGATGGCTACACCTTC. Translated, this gives CASTAGTGSDGYTF. The sequence links TRBV5-1 to TRBJ1-2; TRBD1 matches 9 bases in the middle. Relative to germline, V is missing 6 bases and J is missing 6 bases, with 9 bases of the junction outside any gene match. The CDR3, cysteine through phenylalanine, is 14 amino acids long. The sequence is cut down to CDR3 DNA, 42 bases in frame from base 1. According to the germline V gene, CDR1 reads SGHRS and CDR2 reads YFSETQ. Where the CDR3 stops, the reference TRBV5-1 and TRBJ1-2 genes take over; the full variable domain is KAGVTQTPRYLIKTRGQQVTLSCSPISGHRSVSWYQQTPGQGLQFLFEYFSETQRNKGNFPGRFSGRQFSNSRSEMNVSTLELGDSALYLCASTAGTGSDGYTFGSGTRLTVV.